The 18 T cell receptor beta chains in this list originate from one sample, sequenced in a study of blood T cell repertoires in COVID-19. Profiling relied on immunoSEQ multiplex PCR, and the TCRdb table lists in-frame clones only, not all of them. The data show 140,000 to 150,000 clones, approximately 88% seen once. Sequenced material: peripheral blood. The source of these receptors is a woman in her 50s with acute or convalescent COVID-19.

The V and J genes are TRBV3-1 (or the pseudogene TRBV3-2) and TRBJ1-2; D might be TRBD1 (5 bases). This CDR3 is built from 14 residues. Germline loops: CDR1 LGHDT, CDR2 YNNKEL (reference sequence). The ends were cut back, 4 bases at V and 4 bases at J, with 13 bases in the middle. CDR3 amino acids: CASSPWGGGYGYTF. The CDR3 coding sequence is TGTGCCAGCAGCCCCTGGGGGGGAGGCTATGGCTACACCTTC.

The chain carries TRBV7-9 and TRBJ2-1; the D gene is possibly TRBD2 (6 bases). In germline, CDR1 is SEHNR, CDR2 FQNEAQ (reference sequence). The CDR3 has 15 amino acids. Trimming took off 5 bases at V and 1 base at J, with 12 bases between the two ends. The CDR3 sequence is CASSGREDSYNEQFF. CDR3 DNA sequence: TGTGCCAGCAGCGGAAGGGAGGATTCCTACAATGAGCAGTTCTTC.

The chain has TRBV18 and TRBJ2-7; TRBD2 agrees at 9 bases. V shed 3 bases, J shed 7 bases, and the junction held 13 bases outside the gene matches. The CDR3 covers 16 residues. Germline CDR1 KGHSH, CDR2 LQKENI. Here the CDR3 reads CASSPAGLARSGEQYF. CDR3 nucleotide sequence: TGTGCCAGCTCACCTGCCGGACTAGCGAGATCGGGGGAGCAGTACTTC.

This chain joins TRBV5-1 and TRBJ1-4; TRBD1 aligns across 7 bases. This CDR3 is 13 amino acids long. Germline V gene sequence: CDR1 SGHRS, CDR2 YFSETQ. V gave up 2 bases and J gave up 10 bases; unmatched junction bases: 5. The CDR3 sequence: CASSLGTARKLFF. CDR3 DNA sequence: TGCGCCAGCAGCTTAGGGACAGCTAGAAAACTGTTTTTT.

The chain employs TRBV7-3 and TRBJ2-5; 8 positions agree with TRBD1. CDR3 length: 16 residues. The V gene end was trimmed by 0 bases and the J gene end by 4 bases; junction bases not matched to a gene: 7. The germline CDR1 and CDR2 sequences are SGHTA and FQGTGA. CDR3: CASSLTAGGFRETQYF. The DNA for the CDR3 is TGTGCCAGCAGCTTAACGGCAGGGGGCTTTAGAGAGACCCAGTACTTC.

This clone was observed once. CDR3 DNA: TGTGCCACCAGCCCAAACCGACTAGCTTCTGAGCAGTTCTTC. Translated: CATSPNRLASEQFF. The V gene is TRBV15, the J gene TRBJ2-1, with 7 bases that match TRBD2. J lost 9 bases, V lost 5 bases, and 10 bases had no gene match. CDR3 length: 14 residues. Germline CDR1 and CDR2: LNHNV and YYDKDF (reference sequence).

This clone has a handful of counts. V is TRBV12-3 or TRBV12-4 and J is TRBJ2-7; D is unresolved. The V end was cut by 4 bases, the J end by 2 bases, with 9 bases between. The CDR3 sequence is 13 residues long. The CDR3: CASSSSVTYEQYF. CDR3 coding DNA: TGTGCCAGCAGTTCCAGCGTGACCTACGAGCAGTACTTC.

The chain uses TRBV5-4 and TRBJ2-2; 8 nucleotides align to TRBD1. The germline V gene encodes CDR1 SGHNT and CDR2 YYREEE (reference sequence). J gave up 0 bases and V 4 bases, and 5 bases lay outside the gene matches. The CDR3 length is 16 residues. CDR3 in DNA: TGTGCCAGCAGCCCGCGGACAGGGCCGAACACCGGGGAGCTGTTTTTT. Protein product: CASSPRTGPNTGELFF.

The chain joins TRBV6-4 to TRBJ2-1, with 12 bases that match TRBD2. The germline gives CDR1 MRHNA, CDR2 SNTAGT. With 5 bases clipped from V and 9 bases from J, the junction kept 11 bases outside the gene matches. The CDR3 is 16 amino acids. CDR3 DNA: TGTGCCAGCAGTCTATGGACTAGCGGGACCTCCAGTGAGCAGTTCTTC. Amino acid sequence: CASSLWTSGTSSEQFF.

The V gene is TRBV28, the J gene TRBJ1-1; no definite D call. This CDR3 is built from 14 residues. Germline CDR1 is MDHEN and CDR2 is SYDVKM. V was clipped by 2 bases and J by 3 bases, with 10 bases between them. The CDR3: CASSLGVRDTEAFF. In DNA, the CDR3 is TGTGCCAGCAGTTTAGGGGTGCGGGACACTGAAGCTTTCTTT. Complete variable domain (other parts from reference TRBV28 and TRBJ1-1): DVKVTQSSRYLVKRTGEKVFLECVQDMDHENMFWYRQDPGLGLRLIYFSYDVKMKEKGDIPEGYSVSREKKERFSLILESASTNQTSMYLCASSLGVRDTEAFFGQGTRLTVV.

This chain uses TRBV7-3 with TRBJ2-3; 9 bases line up with TRBD2. V lost 5 bases, J lost 5 bases, and 5 bases stayed unmatched. Germline V gene data show CDR1 as SGHTA and CDR2 as FQGTGA. The CDR3 is made up of 14 amino acids. The CDR3 coding sequence is TGTGCCAGCAGCCCAGCGGGAGGTAGAGATACGCAGTATTTT. It specifies CASSPAGGRDTQYF.

This clone came up once. The V gene is TRBV18, the J gene TRBJ1-4; D unclear. The CDR3 contains 15 residues. V dropped 0 bases and J dropped 10 bases, with 15 bases sitting between them. Germline V lookup: CDR1 KGHSH, CDR2 LQKENI. CDR3 nucleotide sequence: TGTGCCAGCTCACCACCGGTGAGGGTAGACGGAAAACTGTTTTTT. The encoded protein is CASSPPVRVDGKLFF.

V and J are TRBV9 and TRBJ2-1; 10 positions match TRBD2. The CDR3 sequence is 15 residues long. V shed 3 bases and J 4 bases; nucleotides not matched to a gene: 4. Per the germline V gene, CDR1 is SGDLS and CDR2 is YYNGEE. CDR3 nucleotide sequence: TGTGCCAGCAGCGCCTCTAGCGGGGGATACAATGAGCAGTTCTTC. Residues: CASSASSGGYNEQFF.

This sequence joins TRBV30 and TRBJ1-2, with 10 bases that match TRBD1. This CDR3 has 14 amino acids. The V and J ends lost 0 bases and 9 bases, in that order; junction bases with no gene match: 7. Germline V gene data show CDR1 as GTSNPN and CDR2 as SVGIG (reference sequence). The CDR3 protein is CAWSVGTGAVSYTF. The CDR3 region has the DNA TGTGCCTGGAGTGTTGGGACAGGGGCTGTTAGCTACACCTTC.

The chain carries TRBV10-1 and TRBJ1-2; D perhaps matches TRBD1 (6 bases). V was pared by 0 bases and J by 8 bases, with 13 bases between. The CDR3 length is 14 residues. CDR1 and CDR2 (germline): WNHNN, SYGVQD (reference sequence). CDR3 loop: CASSESGAPKGYTF. CDR3 coding DNA: TGCGCCAGCAGTGAGTCGGGGGCGCCGAAAGGCTACACCTTC.

The J gene is TRBJ1-5, the V gene TRBV2; D not certain. V shed 4 bases and J shed 1 base, with 11 bases lying between them. CDR1 and CDR2 (germline): SNHLY, FYNNEI. There are 15 residues in the CDR3. CDR3 bases: TGTGCCAGCAGTGGTAGTGTCGGGAGCAATCAGCCCCAGCATTTT. Its protein product is CASSGSVGSNQPQHF. Full variable domain (rest looked up from reference TRBV2 and TRBJ1-5): EPEVTQTPSHQVTQMGQEVILRCVPISNHLYFYWYRQILGQKVEFLVSFYNNEISEKSEIFDDQFSVERPDGSNFTLKIRSTKLEDSAMYFCASSGSVGSNQPQHFGDGTRLSIL.

This chain uses TRBV19 with TRBJ1-5, with 7 bases lining up with TRBD1. V gave up 3 bases and J gave up 4 bases; unmatched junction bases: 9. Germline V gene lookup returns CDR1 LNHDA and CDR2 SQIVND (reference sequence). CDR3 length equals 16 residues. CDR3 coding DNA: TGTGCCAGTAGTATTCAAACAGGGGCTGGGAATCAGCCCCAGCATTTT. Translated, it gives CASSIQTGAGNQPQHF.

The chain carries TRBV12-3 or TRBV12-4 and TRBJ1-1; D not resolved. V was cut by 3 bases and J by 1 base, with 6 bases left in between. The CDR3 has 13 amino acids. The DNA of the CDR3 is TGTGCCAGCAGTTTTGGGCAGAACACTGAAGCTTTCTTT. This gives the protein CASSFGQNTEAFF.